These 5 T cell receptor beta chains share one sample of origin, sequenced in a study of CD8+ T cells in alopecia areata listed by TCRdb under 2018. What the treatment or condition label conveys for this sample: oral pan-JAK inhibitor, 5-10 mg twice daily. The protocol used for the library was the immunoSEQ multiplex PCR assay. For TCR sequencing, RNA was extracted from every sample and reverse transcribed into cDNA to serve as template. This immuneACCESS table, as held by TCRdb, lists in-frame sequences with V and J called but not all clones. Of the missing ones, under half trace to an unresolved V gene in checked studies; the others have no known cause. Counted in this sample were 250,000 to 350,000 clones; 60% of them appeared once. The ten largest clones capture about 0.93% of the sample. This specimen was CD4+ T cells sorted from blood, taken at approximately week 51, from a patient treated with tofacitinib. These receptors all stem from a human donor with alopecia areata.

The CDR3 is CASSPPGPSGANVLTF. The CDR3 DNA reads TGTGCCAGCAGCCCGCCGGGTCCCTCTGGGGCCAACGTCCTGACTTTC. This chain links TRBV11-1 with TRBJ2-6; no definite D call. This CDR3 comprises 16 residues. The germline CDR1 and CDR2 sequences are SGHAT and FQDESV (reference sequence). Trimming stripped 5 bases from V and 0 bases from J, with 11 bases between.

The sample holds a few counts of this clone. The V and J genes are TRBV27 and TRBJ1-2; 9 positions agree with TRBD1. Germline assignment: CDR1 MNHEY and CDR2 SMNVEV (reference sequence). The CDR3 spans 13 residues. The J segment lost 7 bases and the V segment lost 4 bases, leaving 4 bases of the junction unmatched. CDR3 sequence: CASSSRQGGGYTF. The CDR3 nucleotides are TGTGCCAGCAGTTCTCGACAGGGGGGTGGCTACACCTTC.

This sequence joins TRBV30 and TRBJ2-2; no clear D. Looked up from germline, CDR1 is GTSNPN and CDR2 is SVGIG (reference sequence). This CDR3 is built from 12 residues. Trimming removed 2 bases at V and 4 bases at J, with 5 bases between. In nucleotides, the CDR3 is TGTGCCTGGAGTCTTAGCACCGGGGAGCTGTTTTTT. Its translation: CAWSLSTGELFF. The full variable domain, completed using reference TRBV30 and TRBJ2-2, is SQTIHQWPATLVQPVGSPLSLECTVEGTSNPNLYWYRQAAGRGLQLLFYSVGIGQISSEVPQNLSASRPQDRQFILSSKKLLLSDSGFYLCAWSLSTGELFFGEGSRLTVL.

This chain joins TRBV2 and TRBJ2-2; D could derive from TRBD1 or TRBD2 (7 bases each). There are 18 residues in the CDR3. Germline values: CDR1 SNHLY, CDR2 FYNNEI. V lost 7 bases to trimming and J lost 0 bases, with 21 bases between them. The CDR3 protein is CASTRQAGGGANTGELFF. DNA for the CDR3: TGTGCCAGCACACGACAGGCAGGGGGGGGTGCGAACACCGGGGAGCTGTTTTTT.

This clone turned up a few times. V usage is TRBV30 and J usage is TRBJ2-5; TRBD1 aligns across 7 bases. The CDR3 is 15 residues long. Germline V lookup: CDR1 GTSNPN, CDR2 SVGIG (reference sequence). With V trimmed by 2 bases and J by 2 bases, 8 bases remained unmatched. CDR3 in amino acids: CAWSWGTVKQETQYF. The CDR3 DNA follows: TGTGCCTGGAGTTGGGGGACAGTGAAACAAGAGACCCAGTACTTC.